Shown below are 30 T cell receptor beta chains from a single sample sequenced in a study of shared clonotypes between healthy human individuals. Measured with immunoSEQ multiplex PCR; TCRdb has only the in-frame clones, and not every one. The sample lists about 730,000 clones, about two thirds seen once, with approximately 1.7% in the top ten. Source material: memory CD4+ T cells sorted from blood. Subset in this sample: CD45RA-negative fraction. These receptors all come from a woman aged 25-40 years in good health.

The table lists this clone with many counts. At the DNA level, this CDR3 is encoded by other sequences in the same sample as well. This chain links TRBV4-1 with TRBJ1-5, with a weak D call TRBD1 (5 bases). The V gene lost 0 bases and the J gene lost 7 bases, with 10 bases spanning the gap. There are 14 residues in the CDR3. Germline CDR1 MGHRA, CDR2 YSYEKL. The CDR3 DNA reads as TGCGCCAGCAGCCAAGATGAGGGGAACCAGCCCCAGCATTTT. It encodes CASSQDEGNQPQHF.

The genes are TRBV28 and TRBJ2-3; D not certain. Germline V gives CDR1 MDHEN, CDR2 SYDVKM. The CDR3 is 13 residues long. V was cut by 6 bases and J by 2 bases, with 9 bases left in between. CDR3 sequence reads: CASSKRITDTQYF. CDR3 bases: TGTGCCAGCAGCAAGAGAATCACAGATACGCAGTATTTT.

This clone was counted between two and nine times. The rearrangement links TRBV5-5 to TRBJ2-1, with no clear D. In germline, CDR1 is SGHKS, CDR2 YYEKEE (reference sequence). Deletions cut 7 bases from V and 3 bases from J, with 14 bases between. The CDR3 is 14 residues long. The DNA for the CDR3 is TGTGCCAGCGAACGGACCGGCAGCTACAATGAGCAGTTCTTC. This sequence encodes CASERTGSYNEQFF.

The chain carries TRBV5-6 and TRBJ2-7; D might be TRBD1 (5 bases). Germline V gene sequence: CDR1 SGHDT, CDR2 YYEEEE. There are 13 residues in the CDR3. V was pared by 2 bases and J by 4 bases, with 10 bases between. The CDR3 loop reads CASSFTTGYEQYF. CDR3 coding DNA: TGTGCCAGCAGCTTTACAACAGGATACGAGCAGTACTTC.

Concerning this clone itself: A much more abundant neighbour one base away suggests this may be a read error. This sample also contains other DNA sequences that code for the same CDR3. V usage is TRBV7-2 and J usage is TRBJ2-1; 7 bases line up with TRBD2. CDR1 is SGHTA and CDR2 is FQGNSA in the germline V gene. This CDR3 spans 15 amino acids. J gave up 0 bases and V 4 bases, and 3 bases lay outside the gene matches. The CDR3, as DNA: TGTGCCAGCAGCTCGCAGCGGGACTCCTACAATGAGCAGTTCTTC. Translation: CASSSQRDSYNEQFF.

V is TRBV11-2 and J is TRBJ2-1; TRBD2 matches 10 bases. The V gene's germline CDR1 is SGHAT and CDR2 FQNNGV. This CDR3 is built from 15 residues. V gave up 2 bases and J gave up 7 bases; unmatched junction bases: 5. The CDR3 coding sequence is TGTGCCAGCAGCTTATTTGGACTAGCGGTAAATGAGCAGTTCTTC. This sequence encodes CASSLFGLAVNEQFF.

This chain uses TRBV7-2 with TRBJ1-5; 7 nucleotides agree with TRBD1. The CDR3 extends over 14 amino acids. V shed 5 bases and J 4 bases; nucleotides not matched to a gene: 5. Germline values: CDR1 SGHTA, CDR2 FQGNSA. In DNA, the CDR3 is TGTGCCAGCAGCACCCGACAGGGAAATCAGCCCCAGCATTTT. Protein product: CASSTRQGNQPQHF.

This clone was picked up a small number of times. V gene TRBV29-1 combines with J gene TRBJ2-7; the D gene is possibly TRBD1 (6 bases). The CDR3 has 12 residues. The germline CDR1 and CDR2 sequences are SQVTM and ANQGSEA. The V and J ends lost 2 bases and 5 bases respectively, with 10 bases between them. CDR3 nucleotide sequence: TGCAGCGTTGAAAGGGGGTGGGACGAGCAGTACTTC. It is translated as CSVERGWDEQYF.

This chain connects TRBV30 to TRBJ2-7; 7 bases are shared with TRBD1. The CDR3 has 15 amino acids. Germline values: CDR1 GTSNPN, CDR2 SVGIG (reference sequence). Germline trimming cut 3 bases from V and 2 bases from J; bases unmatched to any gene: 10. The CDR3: CAWRSPGTATYEQYF. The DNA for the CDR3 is TGTGCCTGGAGATCTCCCGGGACAGCAACCTACGAGCAGTACTTC. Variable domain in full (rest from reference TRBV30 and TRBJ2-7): SQTIHQWPATLVQPVGSPLSLECTVEGTSNPNLYWYRQAAGRGLQLLFYSVGIGQISSEVPQNLSASRPQDRQFILSSKKLLLSDSGFYLCAWRSPGTATYEQYFGPGTRLTVT.

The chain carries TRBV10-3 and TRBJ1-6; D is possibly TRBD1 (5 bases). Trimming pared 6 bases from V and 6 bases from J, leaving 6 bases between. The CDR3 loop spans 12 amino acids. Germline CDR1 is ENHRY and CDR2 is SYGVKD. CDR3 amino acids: CAIRGTNSPLHF. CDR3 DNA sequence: TGTGCCATCAGAGGGACTAATTCACCCCTCCACTTT.

CDR3 nucleotides: TGTGCCAGCAGCCCAAAAGCCGGGACAGGGCTAGTCTATGGCTACACCTTC. Residues: CASSPKAGTGLVYGYTF. The J gene is TRBJ1-2, the V gene TRBV7-6; 9 bases map to TRBD1. V dropped 5 bases and J dropped 4; count of bases not matched to a gene: 14. This CDR3 has 17 residues. CDR1 is SGHVS and CDR2 is FNYEAQ in the germline V gene.

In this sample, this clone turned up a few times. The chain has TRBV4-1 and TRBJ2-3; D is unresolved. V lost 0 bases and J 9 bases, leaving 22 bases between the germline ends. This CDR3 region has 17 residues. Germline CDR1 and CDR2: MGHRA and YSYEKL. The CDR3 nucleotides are TGCGCCAGCAGCCAAGATAGGGTCGTGGGCCCGTCTCGCACGCAGTATTTT. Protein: CASSQDRVVGPSRTQYF.

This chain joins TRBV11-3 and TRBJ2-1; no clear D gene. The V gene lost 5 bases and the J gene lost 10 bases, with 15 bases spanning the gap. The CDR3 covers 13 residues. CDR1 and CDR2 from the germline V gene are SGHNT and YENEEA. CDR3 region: CASSQSDGSEQFF. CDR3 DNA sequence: TGTGCCAGCAGCCAATCGGACGGTTCGGAGCAGTTCTTC. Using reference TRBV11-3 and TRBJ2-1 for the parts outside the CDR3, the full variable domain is EAGVVQSPRYKIIEKKQPVAFWCNPISGHNTLYWYLQNLGQGPELLIRYENEEAVDDSQLPKDRFSAERLKGVDSTLKIQPAELGDSAVYLCASSQSDGSEQFFGPGTRLTVL.

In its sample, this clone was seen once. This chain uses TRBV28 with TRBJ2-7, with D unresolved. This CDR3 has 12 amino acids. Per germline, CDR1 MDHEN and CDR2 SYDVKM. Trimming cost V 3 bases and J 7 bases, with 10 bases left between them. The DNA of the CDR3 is TGTGCCAGCAGTTTTTCGGGTTGGGAGCAGTACTTC. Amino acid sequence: CASSFSGWEQYF. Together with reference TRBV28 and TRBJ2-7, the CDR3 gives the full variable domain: DVKVTQSSRYLVKRTGEKVFLECVQDMDHENMFWYRQDPGLGLRLIYFSYDVKMKEKGDIPEGYSVSREKKERFSLILESASTNQTSMYLCASSFSGWEQYFGPGTRLTVT.

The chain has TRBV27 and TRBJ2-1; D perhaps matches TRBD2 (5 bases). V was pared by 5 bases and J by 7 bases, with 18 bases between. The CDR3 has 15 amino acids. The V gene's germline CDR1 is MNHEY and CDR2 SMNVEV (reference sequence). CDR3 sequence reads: CASSPRTVYINEQFF. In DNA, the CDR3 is TGTGCCAGCAGTCCTCGGACTGTCTACATTAATGAGCAGTTCTTC.

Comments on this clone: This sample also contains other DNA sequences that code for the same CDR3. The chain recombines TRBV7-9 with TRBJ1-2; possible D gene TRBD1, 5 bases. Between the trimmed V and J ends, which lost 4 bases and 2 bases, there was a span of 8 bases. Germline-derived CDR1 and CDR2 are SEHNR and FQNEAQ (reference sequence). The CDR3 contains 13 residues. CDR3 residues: CASSSTGNYGYTF. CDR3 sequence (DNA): TGTGCCAGCAGCTCTACAGGCAACTATGGCTACACCTTC.

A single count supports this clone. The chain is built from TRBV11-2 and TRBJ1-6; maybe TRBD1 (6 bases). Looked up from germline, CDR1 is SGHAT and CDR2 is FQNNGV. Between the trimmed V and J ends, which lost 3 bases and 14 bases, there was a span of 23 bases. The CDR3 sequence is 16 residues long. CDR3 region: CASSFGSGGRGSALHF. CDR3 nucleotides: TGTGCCAGCAGCTTTGGGTCGGGCGGCAGGGGATCGGCCCTCCACTTT. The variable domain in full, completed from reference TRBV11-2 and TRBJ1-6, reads EAGVAQSPRYKIIEKRQSVAFWCNPISGHATLYWYQQILGQGPKLLIQFQNNGVVDDSQLPKDRFSAERLKGVDSTLKIQPAKLEDSAVYLCASSFGSGGRGSALHFGNGTRLTVT.

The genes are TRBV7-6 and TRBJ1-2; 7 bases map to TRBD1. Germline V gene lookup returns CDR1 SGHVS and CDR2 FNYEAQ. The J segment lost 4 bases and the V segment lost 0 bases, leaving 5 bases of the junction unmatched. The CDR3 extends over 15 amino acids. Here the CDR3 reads CASSLASGTVYGYTF. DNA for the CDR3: TGTGCCAGCAGCTTAGCGTCCGGGACAGTCTATGGCTACACCTTC.

The CDR3 nucleotides read TGTGCCAGCAGCGACAGGGGGCTAGCCAAAAACATTCAGTACTTC. Amino acid sequence: CASSDRGLAKNIQYF. V is TRBV7-2 and J is TRBJ2-4, with 10 bases that match TRBD1. J gave up 0 bases and V 5 bases, and 1 base lay outside the gene matches. Germline CDR1 SGHTA, CDR2 FQGNSA. The CDR3 is 15 residues long.

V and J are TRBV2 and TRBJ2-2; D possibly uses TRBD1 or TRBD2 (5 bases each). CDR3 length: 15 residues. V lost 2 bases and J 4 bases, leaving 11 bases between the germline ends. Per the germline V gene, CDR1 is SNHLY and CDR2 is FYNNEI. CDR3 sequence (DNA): TGTGCCAGCAGTGAATACGGGGCGAGCACCGGGGAGCTGTTTTTT. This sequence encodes CASSEYGASTGELFF.

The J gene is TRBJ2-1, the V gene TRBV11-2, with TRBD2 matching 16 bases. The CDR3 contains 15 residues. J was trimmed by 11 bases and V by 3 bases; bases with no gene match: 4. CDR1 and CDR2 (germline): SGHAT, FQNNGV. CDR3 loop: CASSFGTSGRGQQFF. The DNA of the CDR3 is TGTGCCAGCAGCTTTGGGACTAGCGGGAGGGGACAGCAGTTCTTC.

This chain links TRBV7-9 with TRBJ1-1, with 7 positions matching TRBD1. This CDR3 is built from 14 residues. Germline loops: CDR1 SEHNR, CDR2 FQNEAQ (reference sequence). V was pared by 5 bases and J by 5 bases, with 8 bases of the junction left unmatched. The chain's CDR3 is CASSTTGVATEAFF. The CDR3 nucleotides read TGTGCCAGCAGCACAACAGGGGTAGCAACTGAAGCTTTCTTT.

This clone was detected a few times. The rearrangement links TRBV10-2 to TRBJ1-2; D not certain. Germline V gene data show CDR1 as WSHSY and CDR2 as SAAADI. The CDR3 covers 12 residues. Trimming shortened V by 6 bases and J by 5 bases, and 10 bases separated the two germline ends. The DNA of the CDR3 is TGCGCCAGCAGGCCGCGTGGGTATGGCTACACCTTC. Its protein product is CASRPRGYGYTF.

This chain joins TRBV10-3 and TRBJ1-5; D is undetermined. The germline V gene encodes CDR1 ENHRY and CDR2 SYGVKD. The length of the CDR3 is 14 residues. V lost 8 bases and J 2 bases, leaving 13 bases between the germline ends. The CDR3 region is CAIGKIFGNQPQHF. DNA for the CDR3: TGTGCCATCGGAAAGATATTTGGCAATCAGCCCCAGCATTTT.

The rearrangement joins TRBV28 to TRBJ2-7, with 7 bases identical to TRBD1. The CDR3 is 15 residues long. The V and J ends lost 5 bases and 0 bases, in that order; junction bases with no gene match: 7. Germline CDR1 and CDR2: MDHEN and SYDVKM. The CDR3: CASSDRDRASYEQYF. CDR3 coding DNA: TGTGCCAGCAGTGATCGGGACAGAGCCTCCTACGAGCAGTACTTC.

This CDR3 is CASSGDGDRPYGYTF. CDR3 nucleotide sequence: TGTGCCAGCAGTGGGGATGGAGATCGCCCTTATGGCTACACCTTC. The V call is TRBV28, the J call TRBJ1-2; D unclear. CDR3 size: 15 residues. Trimming removed 5 bases from V and 5 bases from J, with 18 bases in between. Per the germline V gene, CDR1 is MDHEN and CDR2 is SYDVKM.

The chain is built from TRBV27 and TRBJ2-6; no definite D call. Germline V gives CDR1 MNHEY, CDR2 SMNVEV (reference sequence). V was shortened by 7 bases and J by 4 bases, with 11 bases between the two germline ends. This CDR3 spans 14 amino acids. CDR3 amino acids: CASTIFAGANVLTF. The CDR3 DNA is TGTGCCAGCACTATATTCGCGGGGGCCAACGTCCTGACTTTC.

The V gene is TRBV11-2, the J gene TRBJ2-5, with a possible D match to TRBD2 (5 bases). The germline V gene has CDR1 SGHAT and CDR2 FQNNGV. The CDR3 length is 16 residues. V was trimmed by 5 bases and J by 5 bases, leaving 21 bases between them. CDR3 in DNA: TGTGCCAGCAGCCAAGAAATCCGGGAAGTGGGCGAGACCCAGTACTTC. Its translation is CASSQEIREVGETQYF.

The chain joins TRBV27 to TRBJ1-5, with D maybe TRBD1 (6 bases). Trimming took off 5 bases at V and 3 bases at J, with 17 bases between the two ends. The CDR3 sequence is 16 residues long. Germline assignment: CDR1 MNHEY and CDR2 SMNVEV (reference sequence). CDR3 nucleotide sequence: TGTGCCAGCAGTCGGTGGGGGCGCCGAGACAATCAGCCCCAGCATTTT. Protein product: CASSRWGRRDNQPQHF.

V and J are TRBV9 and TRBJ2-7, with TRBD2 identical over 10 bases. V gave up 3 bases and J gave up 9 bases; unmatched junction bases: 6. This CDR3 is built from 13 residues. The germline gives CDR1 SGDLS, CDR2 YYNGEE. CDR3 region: CASSGLAGDRQYF. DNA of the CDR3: TGTGCCAGCAGCGGTCTAGCGGGAGATCGGCAGTACTTC. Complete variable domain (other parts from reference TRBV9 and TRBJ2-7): DSGVTQTPKHLITATGQRVTLRCSPRSGDLSVYWYQQSLDQGLQFLIQYYNGEERAKGNILERFSAQQFPDLHSELNLSSLELGDSALYFCASSGLAGDRQYFGPGTRLTVT.